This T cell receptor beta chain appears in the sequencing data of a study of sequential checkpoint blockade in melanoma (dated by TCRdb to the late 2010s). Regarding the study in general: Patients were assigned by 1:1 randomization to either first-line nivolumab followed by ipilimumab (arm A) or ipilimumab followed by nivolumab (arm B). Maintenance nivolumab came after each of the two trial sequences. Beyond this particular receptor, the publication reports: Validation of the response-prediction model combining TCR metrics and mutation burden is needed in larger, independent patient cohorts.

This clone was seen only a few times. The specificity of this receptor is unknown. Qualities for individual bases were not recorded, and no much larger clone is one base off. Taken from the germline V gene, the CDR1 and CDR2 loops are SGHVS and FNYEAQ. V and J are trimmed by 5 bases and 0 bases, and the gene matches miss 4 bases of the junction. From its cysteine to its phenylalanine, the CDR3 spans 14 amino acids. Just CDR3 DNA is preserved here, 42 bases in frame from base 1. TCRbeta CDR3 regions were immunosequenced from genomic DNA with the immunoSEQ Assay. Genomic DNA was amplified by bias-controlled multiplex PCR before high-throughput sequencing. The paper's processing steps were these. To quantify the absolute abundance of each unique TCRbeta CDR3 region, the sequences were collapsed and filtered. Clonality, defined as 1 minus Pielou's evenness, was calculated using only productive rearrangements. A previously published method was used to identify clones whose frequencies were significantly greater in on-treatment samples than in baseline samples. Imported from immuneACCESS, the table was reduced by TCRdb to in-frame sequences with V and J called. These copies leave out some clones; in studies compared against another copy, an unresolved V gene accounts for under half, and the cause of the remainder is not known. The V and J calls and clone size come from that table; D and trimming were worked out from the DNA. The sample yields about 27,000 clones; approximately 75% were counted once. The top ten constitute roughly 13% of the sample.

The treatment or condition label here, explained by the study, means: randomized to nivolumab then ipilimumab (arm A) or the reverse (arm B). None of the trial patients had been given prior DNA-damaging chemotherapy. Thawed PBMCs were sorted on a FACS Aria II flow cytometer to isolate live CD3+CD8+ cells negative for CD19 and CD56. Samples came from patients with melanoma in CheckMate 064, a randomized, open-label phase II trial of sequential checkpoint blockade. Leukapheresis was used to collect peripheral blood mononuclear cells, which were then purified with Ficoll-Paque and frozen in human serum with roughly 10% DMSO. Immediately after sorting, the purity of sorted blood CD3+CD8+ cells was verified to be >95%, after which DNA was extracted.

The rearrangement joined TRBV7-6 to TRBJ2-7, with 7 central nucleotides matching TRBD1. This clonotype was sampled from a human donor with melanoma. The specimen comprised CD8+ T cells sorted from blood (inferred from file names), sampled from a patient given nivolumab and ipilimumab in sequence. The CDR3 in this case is CASSGDSFSYEQYF. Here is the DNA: TGTGCCAGCAGCGGGGACAGTTTCTCCTACGAGCAGTACTTC.